This T cell receptor (beta chain) was identified in a study of CD8+CD57+ T cells in acquired aplastic anemia. At the level of the study: An average of about 3.2 ug of DNA was obtained from sorted CD4+ and CD8+ cells.

V lost 6 bases to trimming and J lost 6 bases, with 18 bases between them. The CDR3 sequence is 15 residues long. CDR1 is WSHSY and CDR2 is SAAADI in the germline V gene. Genomic DNA acted as the template from which TCR beta VDJ combination and CDR3 sequence profiling were carried out. TCRdb analysed the reads with MiXCR anew, one entry per CDR3 protein. The sample holds 50,000 to 70,000 distinct CDR3 sequences, roughly 54% seen once. The sequencing input was sorted CD4+, CD8+, or CD8+CD57+ T cells (not recorded which) from PBMCs. The TCR was taken from a human donor in good health, serving as a control. The chain links TRBV10-2 to TRBJ1-3, with TRBD1 as a possible D gene (6 bases). The CDR3 coding sequence is TGCGCCAGCAGCCTCCCGACAGGAACCAAAAACACCATATATTTT. Translating gives CASSLPTGTKNTIYF.